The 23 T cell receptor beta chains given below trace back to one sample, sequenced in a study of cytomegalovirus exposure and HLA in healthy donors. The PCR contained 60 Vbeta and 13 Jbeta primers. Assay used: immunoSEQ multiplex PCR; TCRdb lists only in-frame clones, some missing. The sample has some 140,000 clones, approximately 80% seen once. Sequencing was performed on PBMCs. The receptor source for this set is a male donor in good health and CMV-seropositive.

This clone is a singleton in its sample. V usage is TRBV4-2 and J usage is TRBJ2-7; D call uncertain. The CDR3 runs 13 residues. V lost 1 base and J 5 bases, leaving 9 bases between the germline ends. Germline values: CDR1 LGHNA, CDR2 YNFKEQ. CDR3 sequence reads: CASSQVVNHEQYF. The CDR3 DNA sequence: TGTGCCAGCAGCCAAGTAGTTAACCACGAGCAGTACTTC.

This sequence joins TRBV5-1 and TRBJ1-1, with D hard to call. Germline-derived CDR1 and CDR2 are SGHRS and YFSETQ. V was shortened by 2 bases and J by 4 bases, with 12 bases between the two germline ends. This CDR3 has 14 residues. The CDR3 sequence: CASSFGSGSTEAFF. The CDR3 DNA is TGCGCCAGCAGCTTTGGATCCGGGAGCACTGAAGCTTTCTTT.

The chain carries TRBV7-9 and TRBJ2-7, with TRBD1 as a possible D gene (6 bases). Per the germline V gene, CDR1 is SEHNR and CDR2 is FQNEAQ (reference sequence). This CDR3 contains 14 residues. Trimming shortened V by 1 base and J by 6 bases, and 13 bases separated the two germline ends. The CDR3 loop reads CASSLDREKGEQYF. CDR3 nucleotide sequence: TGTGCCAGCAGCTTAGACAGGGAGAAGGGCGAGCAGTACTTC.

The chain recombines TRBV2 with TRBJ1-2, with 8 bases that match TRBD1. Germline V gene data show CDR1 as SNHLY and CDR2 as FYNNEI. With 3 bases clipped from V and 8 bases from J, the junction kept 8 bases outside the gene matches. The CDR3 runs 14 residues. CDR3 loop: CASSDAGTGGGYTF. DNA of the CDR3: TGTGCCAGCAGTGACGCCGGGACAGGAGGCGGCTACACCTTC.

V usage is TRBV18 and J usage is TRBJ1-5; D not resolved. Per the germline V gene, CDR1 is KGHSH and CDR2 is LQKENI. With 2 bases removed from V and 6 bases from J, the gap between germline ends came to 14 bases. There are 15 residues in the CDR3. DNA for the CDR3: TGTGCCAGCTCACCAGACCAAGGCTCTAGTCAGCCCCAGCATTTT. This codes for CASSPDQGSSQPQHF.

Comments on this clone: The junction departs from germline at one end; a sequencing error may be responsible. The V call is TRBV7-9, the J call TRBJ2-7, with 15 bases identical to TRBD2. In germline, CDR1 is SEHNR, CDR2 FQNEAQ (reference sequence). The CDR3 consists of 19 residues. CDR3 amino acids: CSSSLPPGLAGGGAYEQYF. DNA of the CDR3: TGTTCCAGCAGCTTGCCACCGGGACTAGCGGGAGGAGGGGCCTACGAGCAGTACTTC.

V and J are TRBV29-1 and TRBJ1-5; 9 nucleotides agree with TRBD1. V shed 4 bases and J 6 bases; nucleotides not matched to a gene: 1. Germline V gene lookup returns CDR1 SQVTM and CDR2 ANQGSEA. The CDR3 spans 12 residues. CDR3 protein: CSVAGQGQPQHF. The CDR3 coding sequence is TGCAGCGTTGCGGGACAGGGTCAGCCCCAGCATTTT. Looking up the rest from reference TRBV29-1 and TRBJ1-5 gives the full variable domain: SAVISQKPSRDICQRGTSLTIQCQVDSQVTMMFWYRQQPGQSLTLIATANQGSEATYESGFVIDKFPISRPNLTFSTLTVSNMSPEDSSIYLCSVAGQGQPQHFGDGTRLSIL.

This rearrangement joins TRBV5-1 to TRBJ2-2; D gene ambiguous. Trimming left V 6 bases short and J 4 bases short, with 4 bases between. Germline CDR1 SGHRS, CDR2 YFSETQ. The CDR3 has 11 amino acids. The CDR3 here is CASTFTGELFF. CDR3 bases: TGCGCCAGCACGTTCACCGGGGAGCTGTTTTTT.

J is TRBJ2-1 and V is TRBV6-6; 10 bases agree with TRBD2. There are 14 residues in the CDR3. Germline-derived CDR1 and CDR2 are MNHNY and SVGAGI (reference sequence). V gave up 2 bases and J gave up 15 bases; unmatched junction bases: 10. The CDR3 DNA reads TGTGCCAGCAGTTACCGAGCGGGAGGGCCAGAGAGGTTCTTC. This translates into CASSYRAGGPERFF.

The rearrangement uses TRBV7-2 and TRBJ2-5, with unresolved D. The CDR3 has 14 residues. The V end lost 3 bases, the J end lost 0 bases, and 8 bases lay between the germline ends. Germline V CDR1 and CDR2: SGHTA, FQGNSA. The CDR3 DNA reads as TGTGCCAGCAGCTTCGCGGCCGACCAAGAGACCCAGTACTTC. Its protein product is CASSFAADQETQYF.

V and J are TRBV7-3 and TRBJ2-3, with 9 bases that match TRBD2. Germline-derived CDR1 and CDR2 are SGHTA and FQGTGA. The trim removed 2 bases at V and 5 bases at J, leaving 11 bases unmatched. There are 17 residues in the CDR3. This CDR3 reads CASSLEWGGGALDTQYF. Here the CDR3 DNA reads TGTGCCAGCAGCTTAGAGTGGGGCGGGGGGGCATTAGATACGCAGTATTTT.

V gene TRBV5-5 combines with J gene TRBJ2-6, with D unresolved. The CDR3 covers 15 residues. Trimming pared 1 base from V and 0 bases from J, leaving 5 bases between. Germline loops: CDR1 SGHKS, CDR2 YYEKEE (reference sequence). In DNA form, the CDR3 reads TGTGCCAGCAGCTTGTGGAGCTCTGGGGCCAACGTCCTGACTTTC. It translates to CASSLWSSGANVLTF.

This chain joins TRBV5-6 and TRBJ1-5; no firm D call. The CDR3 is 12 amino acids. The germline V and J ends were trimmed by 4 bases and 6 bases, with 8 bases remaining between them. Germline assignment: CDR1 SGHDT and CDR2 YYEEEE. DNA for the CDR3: TGTGCCAGCAGCGTAGGAGGTCAGCCCCAGCATTTT. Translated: CASSVGGQPQHF.

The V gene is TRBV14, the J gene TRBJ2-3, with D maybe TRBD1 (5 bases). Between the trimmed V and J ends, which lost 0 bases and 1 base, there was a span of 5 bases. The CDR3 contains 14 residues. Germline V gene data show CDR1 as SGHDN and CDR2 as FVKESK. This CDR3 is CASSQEGGTDTQYF. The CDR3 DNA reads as TGTGCCAGCAGCCAAGAAGGGGGCACAGATACGCAGTATTTT.

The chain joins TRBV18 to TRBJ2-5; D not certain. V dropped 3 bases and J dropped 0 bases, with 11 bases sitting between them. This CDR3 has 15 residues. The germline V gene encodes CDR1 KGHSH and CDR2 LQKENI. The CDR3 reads CASSPNPGDQETQYF. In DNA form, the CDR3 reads TGTGCCAGCTCACCGAATCCCGGAGACCAAGAGACCCAGTACTTC.

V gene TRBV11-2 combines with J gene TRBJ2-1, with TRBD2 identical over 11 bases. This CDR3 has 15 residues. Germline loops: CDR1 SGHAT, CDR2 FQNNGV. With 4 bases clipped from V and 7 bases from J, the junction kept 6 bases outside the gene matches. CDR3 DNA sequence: TGTGCCAGCAGCTCGATAGCGGGGGGGAATAATGAGCAGTTCTTC. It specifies CASSSIAGGNNEQFF.

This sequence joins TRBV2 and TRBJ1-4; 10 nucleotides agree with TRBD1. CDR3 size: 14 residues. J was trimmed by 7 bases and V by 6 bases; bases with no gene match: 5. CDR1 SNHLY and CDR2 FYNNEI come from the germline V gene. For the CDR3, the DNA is TGTGCCAGCAGAGGGGACAGGGGTGCTGAAAAACTGTTTTTT. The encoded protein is CASRGDRGAEKLFF. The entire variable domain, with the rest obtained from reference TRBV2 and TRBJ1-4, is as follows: EPEVTQTPSHQVTQMGQEVILRCVPISNHLYFYWYRQILGQKVEFLVSFYNNEISEKSEIFDDQFSVERPDGSNFTLKIRSTKLEDSAMYFCASRGDRGAEKLFFGSGTQLSVL.

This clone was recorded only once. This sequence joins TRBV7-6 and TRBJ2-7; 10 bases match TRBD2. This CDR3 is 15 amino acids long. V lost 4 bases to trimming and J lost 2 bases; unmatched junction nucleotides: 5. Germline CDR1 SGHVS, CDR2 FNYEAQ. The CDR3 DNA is TGTGCCAGCAGCTCAGAAGCGGGGGGGGCCTACGAGCAGTACTTC. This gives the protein CASSSEAGGAYEQYF.

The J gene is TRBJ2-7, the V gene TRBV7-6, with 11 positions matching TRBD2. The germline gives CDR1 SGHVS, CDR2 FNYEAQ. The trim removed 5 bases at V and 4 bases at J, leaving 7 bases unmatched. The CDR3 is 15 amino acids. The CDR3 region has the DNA TGTGCCAGCAGCCCTGGAGGGACTAGCGGTTACGAGCAGTACTTC. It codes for CASSPGGTSGYEQYF.

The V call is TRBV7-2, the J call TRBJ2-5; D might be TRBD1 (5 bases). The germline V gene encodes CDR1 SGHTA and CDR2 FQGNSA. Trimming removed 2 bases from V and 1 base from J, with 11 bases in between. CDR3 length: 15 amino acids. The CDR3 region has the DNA TGTGCCAGCAGCTTAACGGCAGGGCCCCAAGAGACCCAGTACTTC. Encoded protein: CASSLTAGPQETQYF.

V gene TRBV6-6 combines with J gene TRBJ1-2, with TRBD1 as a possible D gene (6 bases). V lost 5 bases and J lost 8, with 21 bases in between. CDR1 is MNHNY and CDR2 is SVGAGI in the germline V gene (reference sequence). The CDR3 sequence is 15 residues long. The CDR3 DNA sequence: TGTGCCAGCAGTACCCCGACAGGCACTGTTCCCGGCTACACCTTC. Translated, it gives CASSTPTGTVPGYTF.

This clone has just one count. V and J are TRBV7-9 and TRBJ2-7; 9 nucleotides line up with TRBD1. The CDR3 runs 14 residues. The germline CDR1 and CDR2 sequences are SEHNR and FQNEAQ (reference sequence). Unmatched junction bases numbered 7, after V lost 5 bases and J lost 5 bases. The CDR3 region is CASSPGQGRHEQYF. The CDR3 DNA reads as TGTGCCAGCAGCCCGGGACAGGGAAGGCACGAGCAGTACTTC. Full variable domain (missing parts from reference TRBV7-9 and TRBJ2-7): DTGVSQNPRHKITKRGQNVTFRCDPISEHNRLYWYRQTLGQGPEFLTYFQNEAQLEKSRLLSDRFSAERPKGSFSTLEIQRTEQGDSAMYLCASSPGQGRHEQYFGPGTRLTVT.

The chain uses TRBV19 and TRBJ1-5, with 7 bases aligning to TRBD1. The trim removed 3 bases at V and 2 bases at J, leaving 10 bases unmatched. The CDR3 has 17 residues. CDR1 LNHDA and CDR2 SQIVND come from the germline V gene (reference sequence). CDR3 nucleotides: TGTGCCAGTAGTATTGACAGGGCGACGGGTGGCAATCAGCCCCAGCATTTT. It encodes CASSIDRATGGNQPQHF.